Listed below are T cell receptor beta chains from one sample, sequenced in a study of Graves' ophthalmopathy and Graves' hyperthyroidism. TCRdb re-called the multiplex PCR reads through MiXCR, storing one row per CDR3 protein. The top ten hold more than 5.5% of the sample, which has fewer than 650,000 distinct CDR3 sequences, 22% seen once. The sequenced sample was peripheral blood. The source of these receptors is a woman under 30 with stable Graves' hyperthyroidism. Some clones in this sample may be carry-over from other donors' samples. CDR3s include the opening cysteine and the closing phenylalanine or tryptophan. The D gene is left open where the match is weak. Only part of the rows carry a size: once, few, many, or a class if the clone is expanded.

clone_size j_call v_call d_call cdr3_nt cdr3_aa
many TRBJ1-3 TRBV20-1 - TGCAGTGCTAGAGATGTGGACACAACTTTTGGAAACACCATATATTTT CSARDVDTTFGNTIYF
- TRBJ2-2 TRBV9 - TGTGCCAGCAGCGTAATGGGGGCCGGGGAGCTGTTTTTT CASSVMGAGELFF
- TRBJ1-6 TRBV7-2 TRBD1 TGTGCCAGCAGCTCGGGACAGGGGACTTCACCCCTCCACTTT CASSSGQGTSPLHF
many TRBJ1-1 TRBV4-1 - TGCGCCAGCAGCCAAGATCGGGATTACACTGAAGCTTTCTTT CASSQDRDYTEAFF
once TRBJ1-1 TRBV27 - TGTGCCAGCAGTAGCCCAAACAGGGTTACTGAAGCTTTCTTT CASSSPNRVTEAFF
- TRBJ2-7 TRBV20-1 - TGCAGTGCTCAAGGGGGGGGTGACTACGAGCAGTACTTC CSAQGGGDYEQYF
many TRBJ2-7 TRBV5-1 TRBD1 TGCGCCAGCAGCATTGGACAGGGAAGCGAGCAGTACTTC CASSIGQGSEQYF
- TRBJ2-5 TRBV29-1 - TGCAGCGTTGTTACAGGTCCGGAGACCCAGTACTTC CSVVTGPETQYF
many TRBJ2-7 TRBV10-2 - TGCGCCAGCAGTGAGTCGTCCTGGGGGGCAGGGGGTTTTACCTCCTACGAGCAGTACTTC CASSESSWGAGGFTSYEQYF
many TRBJ2-7 TRBV11-2 TRBD1 TGTGCCAGCAGCACCTCGGGACAGGGCTACGAGCAGTACTTC CASSTSGQGYEQYF
many TRBJ1-1 TRBV18 - TGTGCCAGCTCACCAAATTTAGAGACTGAAGCTTTCTTT CASSPNLETEAFF
many TRBJ1-5 TRBV29-1 - TGCAGCGTTGGTGCCTCGACAGACAGCAATCAGCCCCAGCATTTT CSVGASTDSNQPQHF
- TRBJ1-1 TRBV6-5 - TGTGCCAGCAGTTACTCTGGGGGAGTAGTGGACACTGAAGCTTTCTTT CASSYSGGVVDTEAFF
- TRBJ2-5 TRBV6-1 TRBD2 TGTGCCAGCACCACCTTGGGCGGGGGTTCAGAGACCCAGTACTTC CASTTLGGGSETQYF
- TRBJ1-1 TRBV12-3/TRBV12-4 - TGTGCCAGCAGTCCACGGGTCTCTTTCACTGAAGCTTTCTTT CASSPRVSFTEAFF
many TRBJ1-1 TRBV12-3/TRBV12-4 - TGTGCCAGCAGTTCCGCACAGGGTACTGGGTTAGTGGACACTGAAGCTTTCTTT CASSSAQGTGLVDTEAFF
many TRBJ2-7 TRBV12-3/TRBV12-4 TRBD1 TGTGCCAGCAGGAGGGGACAGGGTCACTACGAGCAGTACTTC CASRRGQGHYEQYF
many TRBJ1-5 TRBV7-2 TRBD1 TGTGCCAGCAGTCCCAGGGGGCTAGCTGGACAGCCCCAGCATTTT CASSPRGLAGQPQHF
many TRBJ2-5 TRBV24-1 - TGTGCCACCAGTGCCCGGGACGGAGGTCTCGAGACCCAGTACTTC CATSARDGGLETQYF
- TRBJ2-7 TRBV6-2/TRBV6-3 - TGTGCCAGCGGGCGGGGAGCCTACGAGCAGTACTTC CASGRGAYEQYF
many TRBJ2-5 TRBV28 TRBD1 TGTGCCAGCAGGGACAGGGGAAAAGAGACCCAGTACTTC CASRDRGKETQYF
- TRBJ1-1 TRBV12-3/TRBV12-4 - TGTGCCAGCTCCCCCGAGTCCATATTGAACACTGAAGCTTTCTTT CASSPESILNTEAFF
few TRBJ1-1 TRBV20-1 TRBD1 TGCAGTGCTAGAAAAACAGGGGGGAACACTGAAGCTTTCTTT CSARKTGGNTEAFF
few TRBJ1-5 TRBV19 - TGTGCCAGTAGTATAGGTGGCAGGCCTAATCAGCCCCAGCATTTT CASSIGGRPNQPQHF
few TRBJ1-5 TRBV11-2 TRBD1 TGTGCCAGCAGCTTCTCCGGGACAGTTTTGGGTCAGCCCCAGCATTTT CASSFSGTVLGQPQHF
- TRBJ2-7 TRBV5-1 - TGCGCCAGCAGCTTGGTTACAGATAGCTCCTACGAGCAGTACTTC CASSLVTDSSYEQYF
many TRBJ1-6 TRBV12-3/TRBV12-4 - TGTGCCAGCAGTTTTAGGGGGACTTATAATTCACCCCTCCACTTT CASSFRGTYNSPLHF
many TRBJ2-5 TRBV5-4 TRBD1 TGTGCCAGCAGCTTGGGGGACAGGGAACAAGAGACCCAGTACTTC CASSLGDREQETQYF
few TRBJ2-5 TRBV6-1 - TGTGCCAGCAGTGTCACCCGGGACTCCCAAGAGACCCAGTACTTC CASSVTRDSQETQYF
many TRBJ1-1 TRBV4-1 - TGCGCCAGCAGCCACGGAGGCAGGAACACTGAAGCTTTCTTT CASSHGGRNTEAFF
- TRBJ1-5 TRBV4-3 TRBD1 TGCGCCAGCAGCCAAGTGGAAGGACAGGGGTTAGGGTCCAAGTCAAATCAGCCCCAGCATTTT CASSQVEGQGLGSKSNQPQHF
few TRBJ1-5 TRBV6-2/TRBV6-3 - TGTGCCAGCAATACCCAACTTGGAGGCGATAGCAATCAGCCCCAGCATTTT CASNTQLGGDSNQPQHF
many TRBJ1-2 TRBV4-1 TRBD1 TGCGCCAGCAGTTACAGGGGTATGGGCTATGGCTACACCTTC CASSYRGMGYGYTF
many TRBJ1-6 TRBV9 TRBD1 TGTGCCAGCAGCGCGACAGGGGCTTCACCCCTCCACTTT CASSATGASPLHF
many TRBJ1-1 TRBV6-5 - TGTGCCAGCAGTTACTCGGTTTCAGGGACTGAAGCTTTCTTT CASSYSVSGTEAFF
many TRBJ1-2 TRBV20-1 - TGCAGTGCCCCCCCCAGGGTCGGCTATGGCTACACCTTC CSAPPRVGYGYTF
few TRBJ2-7 TRBV6-2/TRBV6-3 TRBD2 TGTGCCAGCAGTAAGGGACTAGGGGGGATCGAAGAGCAGTACTTC CASSKGLGGIEEQYF
many TRBJ1-1 TRBV27 - TGTGCCAGCAGTTTAGCGGCAGGACGTGAAGCTTTCTTT CASSLAAGREAFF
many TRBJ1-2 TRBV28 - TGTGCCAGCACTGGAGGCCAGGGGTCTTCCTATGGCTACACCTTC CASTGGQGSSYGYTF
- TRBJ2-4 TRBV6-1 - TGTGCCAGCAGTGACCGCGGAAGAGAGGCCAAAAACATTCAGTACTTC CASSDRGREAKNIQYF
many TRBJ1-2 TRBV5-1 - TGCGCCAGCAGCTTTGGGGGTAGAAACTATGGCTACACCTTC CASSFGGRNYGYTF
- TRBJ1-1 TRBV20-1 - TGCAGTGCTAGAGTGGAGGGAAGGGCCACTGAAGCTTTCTTT CSARVEGRATEAFF
many TRBJ1-5 TRBV24-1 - TGTGCCACCAGTGATCCCGATCAGCCCCAGCATTTT CATSDPDQPQHF
many TRBJ1-1 TRBV6-1 TRBD1 TGTGCCAGCAGTCTCCCGGGACAGGGTGCAGCTTTCTTT CASSLPGQGAAFF
many TRBJ2-5 TRBV11-1 - TGTGCCAGCAGCCCCTCTCTGGGGGGGGCGAGAGAGACCCAGTACTTC CASSPSLGGARETQYF
many TRBJ1-2 TRBV12-3/TRBV12-4 TRBD1 TGTGCCAGCAGTTCGGACAGGGGGGAGAGGGGCTACACCTTC CASSSDRGERGYTF
- TRBJ2-1 TRBV4-1 - TGCGCCAGCAGCCAAACAGGGATGAGAGACAATGAGCAGTTCTTC CASSQTGMRDNEQFF
many TRBJ2-7 TRBV5-1 TRBD1 TGTGCCAGCAGTTTCACCGGGACAGCCTACGAGCAGTACTTC CASSFTGTAYEQYF
- TRBJ2-5 TRBV5-1 - TGCGCCAGCAGAGGGCAGACCCAGTACTTC CASRGQTQYF
few TRBJ2-7 TRBV5-4 - TGTGCCAGCAGCGAACCGGGACACAGCTCCTACGAGCAGTACTTC CASSEPGHSSYEQYF
many TRBJ2-6 TRBV5-1 TRBD1 TGCGCCAGCAGCCCGGACAGGGAACCTCCTGGGGCCAACGTCCTGACTTTC CASSPDREPPGANVLTF